Only one count was recorded for the clone carrying this T cell receptor (beta chain). Authors' methods: From reference gene primer amplification, estimates of nucleated cell counts were derived. Using immunoSEQ multiplex PCR, the repertoire was profiled, and TCRdb retains in-frame clones only, with some absent. The V and J calls and the clone size are those of that table, but D and trimming were determined from the DNA. The sample shows around 170,000 clones, about 90% of them seen only once. This sample stems from a study of blood T cell repertoires in COVID-19. At the level of the study: T cells, B-cell-depleted T cells, or PBMCs supplied cDNA or gDNA.

V lost 1 base, J lost 3 bases, and 2 bases stayed unmatched. The CDR3 spans 15 residues. The germline CDR1 and CDR2 sequences are SGHRS and YFSETQ. The sample taken for sequencing was PBMCs or T cells enriched from blood (not recorded which). The receptor was isolated from a woman aged 45 to 65 who had recovered from COVID-19. This sequence joins TRBV5-1 and TRBJ2-2; 8 bases align to TRBD1. CDR3 bases: TGCGCCAGCAGCTTGCTGACAGGGGACACCGGGGAGCTGTTTTTT. Amino acids: CASSLLTGDTGELFF.